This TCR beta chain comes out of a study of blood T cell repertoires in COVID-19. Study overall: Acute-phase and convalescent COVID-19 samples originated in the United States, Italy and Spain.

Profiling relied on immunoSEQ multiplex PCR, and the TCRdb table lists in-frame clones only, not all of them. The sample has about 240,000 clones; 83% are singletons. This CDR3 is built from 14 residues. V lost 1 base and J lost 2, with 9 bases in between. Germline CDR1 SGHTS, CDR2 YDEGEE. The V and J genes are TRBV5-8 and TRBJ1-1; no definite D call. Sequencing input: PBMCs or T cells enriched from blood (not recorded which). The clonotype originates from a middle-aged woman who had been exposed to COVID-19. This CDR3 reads CASSLPPENTEAFF. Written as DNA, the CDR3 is TGTGCCAGCAGCTTGCCGCCAGAAAACACTGAAGCTTTCTTT.